This T cell receptor (beta chain) was found in a study of Graves' ophthalmopathy and Graves' hyperthyroidism listed by TCRdb under 2018. In the study overall: Peripheral blood was collected at initial diagnosis, prior to any treatment. In total, approximately 130 blood samples were TCR-sequenced: approximately 42 ophthalmopathy, about 75 hyperthyroidism and approximately 17 hyperthyroidism-to-ophthalmopathy patients. Following sample collection, hyperthyroidism patients were given methimazole at a starting dose of 30 mg daily, and ophthalmopathy patients were given high-dose intravenous methylprednisolone. An independent validation cohort was composed of approximately 18 hyperthyroidism patients and around 16 patients who later progressed from hyperthyroidism to ophthalmopathy. TCR beta repertoire signatures were used to distinguish Graves' ophthalmopathy from Graves' hyperthyroidism and to predict progression to ophthalmopathy. In six hyperthyroidism patients, T-cell repertoires of thyroid tissue and blood were compared. A discovery set of 100 patients (approximately 42 ophthalmopathy, approximately 58 stable hyperthyroidism) was enrolled to explore V-J signatures distinguishing ophthalmopathy from hyperthyroidism. Study-wide conclusions, independent of this receptor: In cross-validation, the 13-signature model distinguished ophthalmopathy from stable hyperthyroidism with about 90% sensitivity and 81.08% specificity, while in the test set the corresponding values were approximately 79% and 70%. In validation, the model predicted ophthalmopathy progression with less than 71% sensitivity and about 77% specificity; roughly 12 predicted patients were CT-confirmed with GO in a median of approximately 6.5 months. Most expanded thyroid clonotypes with a frequency above 0.001 also appeared in blood, which suggests that blood repertoires may reflect the immune response in the thyroid. Sample size was not statistically predetermined, and group allocation was not concealed from the investigators.

For repertoire sequencing, TCR beta CDR3 regions were amplified from RNA transcripts. HTBI primers and the Qiagen OneStep RT-PCR kit were used in a first-round RT-PCR, which was followed by a second-round multiplex PCR, size selection and purification. Libraries were sequenced on an Illumina HiSeq2000 using paired-end 100 bp reads. As for the original processing: SOAPnuke was used for read processing, and reads with adapters, uncalled bases, a mean Phred below 15, or no exact constant-primer or identifier match were discarded. COPE v1.2.5 was used to merge the high-quality paired reads. Clonotypes were defined as unique nucleotide sequences and were aligned to IMGT TRB V, D and J references using MiTCR v1.1. The analysis was limited to V-J combinations with a frequency above 0.0001, which together covered more than 98% of repertoires. For each V-J combination, a TCR clonal expansion and chaos score was defined as F50 clonal expansion divided by the chaos observed in the TCRdist matrix. Welch's t-statistics and random forest were used to narrow the features down to more than 10 V-J combinations, which were then fed into a naive Bayes classifier. The Morisita-Horn index was used to measure how similar the thyroid and blood repertoires were. TCRdb reran the public reads through fastp at Q25 and MiXCR, keeping productive beta chains. Each entry merges the rows of one CDR3 protein and shows their most common DNA and genes. These V and J calls derive from TCRdb rather than the authors' analysis. This sample lists 200,000 to 250,000 distinct CDR3 sequences; 40% to 50% were detected once. Around half of the sample comes from the top ten.

Ophthalmopathy patients had moderately to severely active disease, Clinical Activity Score of at least 3, NOSPECS grade of at least 4, and disease duration under 3 months. Patients with other autoimmune diseases, uncontrolled infections, pregnancy or lactation were excluded. Clinical symptoms, serum thyroxine, TRAb, thyroid ultrasound and orbital computed tomography were used for diagnosis. Ficoll-Paque density gradient centrifugation was used to isolate PBMCs from approximately 10 ml of fresh peripheral blood. Trizol reagent was used to extract the total RNA, and its quality was then checked on an Agilent 2100 Bioanalyzer. CDR1 DFQATT and CDR2 SNEGSKA are derived from the germline V gene (reference sequence). Including cysteine and phenylalanine, the CDR3 has 15 amino acids. Left in the record is the CDR3 DNA by itself, 45 bases read in frame from the first base. Trimming accounts for 5 bases at V and 2 bases at J, while the number of junction bases matched to no gene is 8.

Comments on this clonotype: What this receptor recognizes is not known. One base away there is no much larger clone; base qualities are not given.

Rearrangement joined TRBV20-1 to TRBJ1-2, with 10 junctional bases fitting TRBD1. The receptor was derived from an adult man with Graves' ophthalmopathy. Sequenced material: peripheral blood. In nucleotides, the sequence is TGCAGTGCTTCGTCCGGGACAGGGGAGAACTATGGCTACACCTTC. Its coded protein is CSASSGTGENYGYTF.